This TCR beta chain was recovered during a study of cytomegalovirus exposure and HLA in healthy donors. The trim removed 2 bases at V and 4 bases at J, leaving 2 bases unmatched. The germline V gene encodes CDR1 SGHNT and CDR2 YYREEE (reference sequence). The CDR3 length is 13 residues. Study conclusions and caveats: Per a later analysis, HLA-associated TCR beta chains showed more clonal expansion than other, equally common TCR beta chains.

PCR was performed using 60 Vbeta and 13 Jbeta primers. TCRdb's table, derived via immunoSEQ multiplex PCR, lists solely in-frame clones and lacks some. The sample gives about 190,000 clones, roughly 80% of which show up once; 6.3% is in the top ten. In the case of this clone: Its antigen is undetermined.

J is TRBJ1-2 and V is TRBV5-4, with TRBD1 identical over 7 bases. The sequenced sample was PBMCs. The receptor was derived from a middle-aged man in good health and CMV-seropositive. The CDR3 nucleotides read TGTGCCAGCAGCTTACAGGGGACCTATGGCTACACCTTC. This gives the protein CASSLQGTYGYTF.